The T cell receptor (beta chain) described here comes from a study of blood T cell repertoires in COVID-19. Produced via immunoSEQ multiplex PCR; TCRdb's table is partial and in-frame only. The sample records about 270,000 clones, 85% to 90% being singletons. Trimming pared 3 bases from V and 3 bases from J, leaving 5 bases between. Per germline, CDR1 SEHNR and CDR2 FQNEAQ (reference sequence). The CDR3 covers 12 residues. V gene TRBV7-9 combines with J gene TRBJ1-2; D gene uncertain. This receptor was identified in a woman aged 25 to 39 with acute COVID-19. Sequenced sample: PBMCs or T cells enriched from blood (not recorded which). The CDR3: CASSLGDYGYTF. The CDR3 nucleotides read TGTGCCAGCAGCTTGGGAGACTATGGCTACACCTTC.